Below, 25 T cell receptor beta chains from the same sample are listed, as sequenced in a study of siplizumab effects on memory and regulatory T cells. The table came from immunoSEQ multiplex PCR; TCRdb's copy has only in-frame clones and leaves some out. This table holds about 110,000 clones, 92% found once. What was sequenced was Tregs sorted from blood. These receptor sequences come from a human donor in good health.

The chain employs TRBV9 and TRBJ1-6, with D possibly matching TRBD1 (6 bases). V was pared by 3 bases and J by 5 bases, with 12 bases between. The CDR3 has 15 amino acids. Germline values: CDR1 SGDLS, CDR2 YYNGEE. The CDR3 is CASSGATGNNSPLHF. The CDR3 DNA reads TGTGCCAGCAGCGGGGCGACAGGAAATAATTCACCCCTCCACTTT.

The chain uses TRBV5-1 and TRBJ1-4, with TRBD1 matching over 9 bases. The V gene end was trimmed by 4 bases and the J gene end by 10 bases; junction bases not matched to a gene: 5. CDR1 SGHRS and CDR2 YFSETQ come from the germline V gene. The CDR3 spans 13 residues. The CDR3 loop is CASSQGQGLKLFF. DNA of the CDR3: TGCGCCAGCAGCCAGGGACAGGGCCTAAAACTGTTTTTT.

The chain links TRBV7-2 to TRBJ2-7; D is ambiguous. V was cut by 1 base and J by 9 bases, with 19 bases left in between. The CDR3 is 15 residues long. Germline V lookup: CDR1 SGHTA, CDR2 FQGNSA. The CDR3 reads CASSLEAGYGVVQYF. The DNA of the CDR3 is TGTGCCAGCAGCTTAGAGGCAGGTTATGGTGTTGTGCAGTACTTC.

The chain links TRBV19 to TRBJ2-3; D is unclear. Germline assignment: CDR1 LNHDA and CDR2 SQIVND (reference sequence). V gave up 3 bases and J gave up 8 bases, with 18 bases separating them. This CDR3 region has 15 residues. The CDR3 DNA sequence: TGTGCCAGTAGTATTCCGTACCTGTCCGTCCGTACGCAGTATTTT. This codes for CASSIPYLSVRTQYF.

Note on this clone: The sample has other DNA sequences that encode this CDR3 too. The gene calls are TRBV2 and TRBJ2-6; D ambiguous. Germline CDR1 is SNHLY and CDR2 is FYNNEI. CDR3 length equals 14 residues. With 4 bases removed from V and 0 bases from J, the gap between germline ends came to 4 bases. CDR3 protein: CASSAASGANVLTF. CDR3 DNA: TGTGCCAGCAGTGCCGCCTCTGGGGCCAACGTCCTGACTTTC. Complete variable domain (other parts from reference TRBV2 and TRBJ2-6): EPEVTQTPSHQVTQMGQEVILRCVPISNHLYFYWYRQILGQKVEFLVSFYNNEISEKSEIFDDQFSVERPDGSNFTLKIRSTKLEDSAMYFCASSAASGANVLTFGAGSRLTVL.

V usage is TRBV11-2 and J usage is TRBJ2-5, with D perhaps assigned TRBD1 or TRBD2 (5 bases each). Trimming took off 1 base at V and 5 bases at J, with 14 bases between the two ends. This CDR3 has 15 residues. Germline CDR1 and CDR2: SGHAT and FQNNGV. CDR3 nucleotide sequence: TGTGCCAGCAGCTTAGGTCGGGGCGGGCTTGAGACCCAGTACTTC. It codes for CASSLGRGGLETQYF.

The rearrangement uses TRBV27 and TRBJ1-1; D perhaps matches TRBD1 (5 bases). Germline values: CDR1 MNHEY, CDR2 SMNVEV (reference sequence). This CDR3 has 12 amino acids. Trimming pared 6 bases from V and 6 bases from J, leaving 11 bases between. The chain's CDR3 is CASSRGGSEAFF. The CDR3 DNA reads as TGTGCCAGCAGCCGGGGGGGGTCTGAAGCTTTCTTT.

This clone has a single count. The chain combines TRBV29-1 with TRBJ2-3; D is uncertain. The V end was cut by 4 bases, the J end by 6 bases, with 11 bases between. The V gene's germline CDR1 is SQVTM and CDR2 ANQGSEA. The length of the CDR3 is 12 residues. The CDR3 DNA is TGCAGCGTTGTAGGCAACCCTGATACGCAGTATTTT. It yields the protein CSVVGNPDTQYF.

V is TRBV27 and J is TRBJ2-4; 8 nucleotides line up with TRBD2. The CDR3 is 15 amino acids. V was clipped by 2 bases and J by 9 bases; unmatched bases: 9. Germline-derived CDR1 and CDR2 are MNHEY and SMNVEV (reference sequence). DNA for the CDR3: TGTGCCAGCAGTTTACAAGGCGGGAGGAGGCTCATTCAGTACTTC. Amino acid sequence: CASSLQGGRRLIQYF.

Worth noting for this clone: A read error may produce the germline difference seen at one junction end. The genes are TRBV19 and TRBJ2-5; D is uncertain. The CDR3 consists of 11 residues. Germline V gene sequence: CDR1 LNHDA, CDR2 SQIVND (reference sequence). This CDR3 reads CASRIGETQYF. In DNA form, the CDR3 reads TGTGCCAGTAGGATAGGAGAGACCCAGTACTTC.

This chain links TRBV19 with TRBJ2-5; 8 bases agree with TRBD2. Germline CDR1 LNHDA, CDR2 SQIVND (reference sequence). The V gene end was trimmed by 6 bases and the J gene end by 1 base; junction bases not matched to a gene: 7. CDR3 size: 15 residues. CDR3 sequence reads: CASRKLAVIQETQYF. The CDR3, as DNA: TGTGCCAGTAGGAAACTAGCGGTTATCCAAGAGACCCAGTACTTC.

This chain links TRBV27 with TRBJ2-3, with D uncertain. The V end lost 0 bases, the J end lost 6 bases, and 13 bases lay between the germline ends. The CDR3 totals 15 residues. Germline lookup yields CDR1 MNHEY and CDR2 SMNVEV (reference sequence). CDR3 amino acids: CASSLSSGFGDTQYF. The CDR3 DNA reads as TGTGCCAGCAGTTTATCGAGTGGGTTTGGGGATACGCAGTATTTT.

The chain couples TRBV6-6 to TRBJ1-5, with a weak D call TRBD1 (5 bases). Germline loops: CDR1 MNHNY, CDR2 SVGAGI (reference sequence). The CDR3 contains 11 residues. V lost 8 bases and J 9 bases, leaving 11 bases between the germline ends. The DNA for the CDR3 is TGTGCCAGCCAGTCAGGGCCGCCCCAGCATTTT. Translated: CASQSGPPQHF.

The chain employs TRBV11-2 and TRBJ2-1; 8 bases map to TRBD1. J was trimmed by 1 base and V by 5 bases; bases with no gene match: 4. Germline V CDR1 and CDR2: SGHAT, FQNNGV. The CDR3 length is 15 residues. The CDR3 DNA is TGTGCCAGCAGCCCCGGGACAGGATCCTACAATGAGCAGTTCTTC. Encoded protein: CASSPGTGSYNEQFF.

The V call is TRBV5-4, the J call TRBJ2-7, with 10 nucleotides matching TRBD2. V trimming: 6 bases; J trimming: 3 bases; junction bases outside the gene matches: 3. There are 13 residues in the CDR3. Germline V lookup: CDR1 SGHNT, CDR2 YYREEE (reference sequence). This chain's CDR3 is CASTTSGVYEQYF. The CDR3, as DNA: TGTGCCAGCACCACTAGCGGGGTCTACGAGCAGTACTTC.

This clone was recorded only once. J is TRBJ1-5 and V is TRBV25-1; 7 bases are shared with TRBD1. The CDR3 totals 18 residues. Germline V lookup: CDR1 MGHDK, CDR2 SYGVNS. V was clipped by 4 bases and J by 0 bases; unmatched bases: 12. The CDR3 protein is CASSGGTETYISNQPQHF. The CDR3 nucleotides are TGTGCCAGCAGTGGCGGGACAGAAACTTATATTAGCAATCAGCCCCAGCATTTT.

The chain employs TRBV5-1 and TRBJ2-4; D is ambiguous. Germline assignment: CDR1 SGHRS and CDR2 YFSETQ. V was clipped by 6 bases and J by 0 bases, with 7 bases between them. CDR3 length: 13 residues. The CDR3 loop is CASNDLAKNIQYF. The CDR3 bases are TGCGCCAGCAACGACTTAGCCAAAAACATTCAGTACTTC. The whole variable domain, filled in from reference TRBV5-1 and TRBJ2-4, reads KAGVTQTPRYLIKTRGQQVTLSCSPISGHRSVSWYQQTPGQGLQFLFEYFSETQRNKGNFPGRFSGRQFSNSRSEMNVSTLELGDSALYLCASNDLAKNIQYFGAGTRLSVL.

CDR3 amino acids: CASRLAGAYNEQFF. The CDR3 region has the DNA TGTGCCAGCAGGTTAGCGGGGGCCTACAATGAGCAGTTCTTC. This chain connects TRBV2 to TRBJ2-1; 9 nucleotides align to TRBD2. From germline, CDR1 is SNHLY and CDR2 FYNNEI. This CDR3 spans 14 amino acids. The trim removed 6 bases at V and 2 bases at J, leaving 2 bases unmatched. Full variable domain (missing parts from reference TRBV2 and TRBJ2-1): EPEVTQTPSHQVTQMGQEVILRCVPISNHLYFYWYRQILGQKVEFLVSFYNNEISEKSEIFDDQFSVERPDGSNFTLKIRSTKLEDSAMYFCASRLAGAYNEQFFGPGTRLTVL.

The chain couples TRBV5-1 to TRBJ1-2; 7 nucleotides agree with TRBD1. The trim removed 5 bases at V and 7 bases at J, leaving 8 bases unmatched. This CDR3 region has 13 residues. The germline gives CDR1 SGHRS, CDR2 YFSETQ. CDR3 sequence: CASSRDRSPGYTF. Written as DNA, the CDR3 is TGCGCCAGCAGTAGGGACAGATCTCCTGGCTACACCTTC.

This clone was counted a single time. The chain recombines TRBV5-1 with TRBJ2-1, with 9 bases identical to TRBD2. V lost 4 bases, J lost 0 bases, and 8 bases stayed unmatched. The CDR3 is 17 amino acids. Germline loops: CDR1 SGHRS, CDR2 YFSETQ. CDR3 protein: CASSASGGMSSYNEQFF. The CDR3 nucleotides are TGCGCCAGCAGCGCCAGCGGGGGGATGAGCTCCTACAATGAGCAGTTCTTC. The whole variable domain, remainder taken from reference TRBV5-1 and TRBJ2-1, is KAGVTQTPRYLIKTRGQQVTLSCSPISGHRSVSWYQQTPGQGLQFLFEYFSETQRNKGNFPGRFSGRQFSNSRSEMNVSTLELGDSALYLCASSASGGMSSYNEQFFGPGTRLTVL.

V and J are TRBV19 and TRBJ2-5, with TRBD1 as a possible D gene (6 bases). Germline V gene lookup returns CDR1 LNHDA and CDR2 SQIVND (reference sequence). The CDR3 consists of 14 residues. Trimming cost V 5 bases and J 7 bases, with 17 bases left between them. CDR3 DNA: TGTGCCAGTAGTGGGGGCTGGTCGGTCGGGACCCAGTACTTC. The encoded protein is CASSGGWSVGTQYF.

V and J are TRBV5-1 and TRBJ1-4; a weak D match, TRBD1 (6 bases). V was shortened by 0 bases and J by 4 bases, with 16 bases between the two germline ends. Germline-derived CDR1 and CDR2 are SGHRS and YFSETQ. The CDR3 consists of 17 residues. In DNA form, the CDR3 reads TGCGCCAGCAGCTTGGGCCTGGTGGGGGGCCTTAATGAAAAACTGTTTTTT. Translation gives CASSLGLVGGLNEKLFF.

The gene calls are TRBV10-3 and TRBJ1-2; 10 nucleotides line up with TRBD1. CDR1 and CDR2 from the germline V gene are ENHRY and SYGVKD. V shed 11 bases, J shed 4 bases, and the junction held 19 bases outside the gene matches. This CDR3 is built from 17 residues. CDR3 nucleotide sequence: TGTGCCGCCAAACCCCGGGACAGGGGCCCTTGGCCCTATGGCTACACCTTC. Amino acids: CAAKPRDRGPWPYGYTF.

V is TRBV7-6 and J is TRBJ2-1; 11 bases agree with TRBD2. This CDR3 is 14 amino acids long. Per germline, CDR1 SGHVS and CDR2 FNYEAQ. J gave up 10 bases and V 3 bases, and 5 bases lay outside the gene matches. CDR3 loop: CASSFSGRAGEQFF. As DNA, the CDR3 is TGTGCCAGCAGCTTTAGCGGGAGGGCCGGGGAGCAGTTCTTC.

The genes are TRBV5-4 and TRBJ2-5, with D maybe TRBD1 (5 bases). The germline CDR1 and CDR2 sequences are SGHNT and YYREEE (reference sequence). Trimming removed 0 bases from V and 4 bases from J, with 7 bases in between. The CDR3 runs to 13 residues. The DNA of the CDR3 is TGTGCCAGCAGCTTGGACAGGACAGAGACCCAGTACTTC. This translates into CASSLDRTETQYF.